This T cell receptor (beta chain) was identified in a study of T cell responses to AZD1222 COVID-19 vaccine (dated by TCRdb to the early 2020s). Looking at the study overall: Because spike-specific TCR depth and breadth did not differ between the two schedules, AZD1222 recipients who got a second dose at roughly 4 weeks were pooled with those who got a second dose at roughly 12 weeks. TCR sequencing was performed for 233 trial participants, of whom some 200 were given two doses of AZD1222 and approximately 25 were given two doses of MenACWY control vaccine. Enrollment into the trials was organized by age into subgroups of 18-55, 56-69 and 70-plus years, and those subgroups contained roughly 140, 27 and 60 TCR-sequenced participants, respectively. What the research found in general, with its limitations: The 56-69-year group was small, and its depth increase did not reach significance, likely because of low power. Conclusions about previously exposed vaccinees are limited, since just six AZD1222 recipients were seropositive for SARS-CoV-2 at baseline. After two AZD1222 doses, both the breadth and the depth of spike-specific TCRs were significantly higher than at day 0 and than in MenACWY recipients. Nearly half of unique spike-specific TCRs reportedly recognized epitopes outside regions mutated in the B.1.351 and B.1.1.7 variants. Vaccine-associated CD4 TCRs spanned the whole spike protein, with dominant responses in regions 160-218 and 743-854. Participants were mostly white British and included more females than males, and it was suggested by the authors that clonal diversity may have been underestimated. Because no samples from the day 14 peak response were available, repertoires could be characterized only after the peak T cell response.

The CDR3 regions of human TCRbeta chains were analyzed by immunosequencing. On the authors' methods: Repertoire TCRs were checked for matches against a reference library of SARS-CoV-2-specific TCRs that had been generated using the MIRA antigen-specificity platform. Breadth meant the fraction of unique TCRs that were SARS-CoV-2-associated, whereas depth meant the fraction of total T cells that were SARS-CoV-2-associated. Using the MIRA data, each spike-specific TCR was mapped to the spike region that the TCR reacts to and placed in a CD4 or CD8 class. Log10-transformed breadth and depth values were compared by one-way ANOVA with Sidak's multiple comparisons tests. In TCRdb, the immuneACCESS table is reduced to in-frame sequences with V and J assigned. These tables do not hold every clone; where another copy was compared, an unresolved V gene accounts for under half, and the others remain unexplained. V, J and clone size derive from that table, while D and trimming were established from the DNA sequence. This sample has roughly 130,000 clones in its table, and approximately 85% of those were observed once. 1.5% to 2% of the sample is in the top ten clones.

Reading the germline V gene gives CDR1 WSHSY and CDR2 SAAADI. Including cysteine and phenylalanine, the CDR3 has 15 amino acids. Only the CDR3 part of the read is kept: 45 bases, read in frame from the first base. The time point tag for this specimen amounts to: baseline before first vaccination. Vaccinee samples were obtained from the UK trials COV001 and COV002, which included a single-blind randomized controlled phase 2/3 trial of AZD1222 (ChAdOx1 nCoV-19) in healthy adults. For TCRbeta chain sequencing, PBMC samples were collected from trial participants at day 0 and at day 28 after the second dose. On this clone itself: What antigen it recognizes has not been identified. No base quality values were provided; no much bigger clone lies one nucleotide off.

Material: peripheral blood, obtained on day 0 of AZD1222 vaccination. The sequence came from an adult in good health. The chain is assembled from TRBV10-2 and TRBJ2-7; a tentative D match to TRBD2 spans 7 bases. The J call could be wrong; TRBJ2-5 is a better fit for the DNA end. In nucleotide form, the sequence is TGCGCCAGCCTTGATGGGGGGGCGCGAGGAGAGACCCAGTACTTC. Translated, it gives CASLDGGARGETQYF.